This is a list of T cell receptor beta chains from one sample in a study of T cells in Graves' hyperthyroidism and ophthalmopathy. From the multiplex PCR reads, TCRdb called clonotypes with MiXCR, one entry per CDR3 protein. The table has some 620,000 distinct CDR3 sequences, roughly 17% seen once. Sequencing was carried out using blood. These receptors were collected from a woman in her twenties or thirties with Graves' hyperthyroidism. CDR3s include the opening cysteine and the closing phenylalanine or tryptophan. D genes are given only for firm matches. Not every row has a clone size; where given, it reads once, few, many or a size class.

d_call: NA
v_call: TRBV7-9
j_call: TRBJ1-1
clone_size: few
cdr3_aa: CASSLGQTTGEAFF
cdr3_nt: TGTGCCAGCAGCTTAGGCCAGACCACGGGCGAAGCTTTCTTT

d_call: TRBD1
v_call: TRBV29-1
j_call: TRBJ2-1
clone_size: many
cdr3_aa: CSVAGTGHSYNEQFF
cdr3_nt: TGCAGCGTTGCTGGGACAGGACACTCCTACAATGAGCAGTTCTTC

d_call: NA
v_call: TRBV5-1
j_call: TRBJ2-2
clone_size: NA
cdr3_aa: CASSIPGELFF
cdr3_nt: TGCGCCAGCAGCATCCCCGGGGAGCTGTTTTTT

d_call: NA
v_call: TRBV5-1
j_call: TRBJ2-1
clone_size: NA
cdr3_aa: CASSGVAATSYNEQFF
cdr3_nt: TGCGCCAGCAGCGGCGTAGCGGCCACGTCCTACAATGAGCAGTTCTTC

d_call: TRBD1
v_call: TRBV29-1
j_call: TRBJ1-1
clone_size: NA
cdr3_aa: CSGTGNTEAFF
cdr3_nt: TGCAGCGGGACAGGGAACACTGAAGCTTTCTTT

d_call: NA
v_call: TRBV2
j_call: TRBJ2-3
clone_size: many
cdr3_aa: CASSDMGRVSTDTQYF
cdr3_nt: TGTGCCAGCAGTGATATGGGGCGCGTGAGCACAGATACGCAGTATTTT

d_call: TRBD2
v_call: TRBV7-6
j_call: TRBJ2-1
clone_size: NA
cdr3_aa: CASSHRPSLAGGPGNEQFF
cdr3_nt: TGTGCCAGCAGCCACCGTCCCTCCCTAGCGGGAGGGCCGGGCAATGAGCAGTTCTTC

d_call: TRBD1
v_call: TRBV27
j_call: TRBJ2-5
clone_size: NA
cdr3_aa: CASSLYQGAETQYF
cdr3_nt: TGTGCCAGCAGTTTATACCAGGGGGCCGAGACCCAGTACTTC

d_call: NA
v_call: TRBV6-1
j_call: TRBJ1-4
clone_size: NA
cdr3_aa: CAGRGQSGNEKLFF
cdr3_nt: TGTGCCGGACGAGGACAGAGCGGAAATGAAAAACTGTTTTTT

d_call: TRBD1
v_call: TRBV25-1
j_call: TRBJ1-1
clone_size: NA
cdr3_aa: CASSEYPGQGESTEAFF
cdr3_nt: TGTGCCAGCAGTGAATACCCCGGACAGGGGGAAAGTACTGAAGCTTTCTTT